These T cell receptor beta chains were read from a single sample in a study of blood T cell repertoires in COVID-19. The assay was immunoSEQ multiplex PCR, and TCRdb's table has in-frame clones only and misses some. The table records approximately 320,000 clones, approximately 88% of them present only once. The sample taken for sequencing was PBMCs or T cells enriched from blood (not recorded which). These receptors came from a woman younger than 30 who had recovered from COVID-19. Each CDR3 is given with its conserved first and last residue. The D gene is left open where the match is weak. Clone size, where shown, is once, few, many, or a class for clones that have expanded.

v_gene	d_gene	abundance	j_gene	CDR3aa	CDR3nt
TRBV6-5	-	-	TRBJ1-1	CASSRGRVAGTEAFF	TGTGCCAGCAGTAGGGGAAGGGTAGCGGGCACTGAAGCTTTCTTT
TRBV7-8	-	-	TRBJ2-2	CASSLAVGELFF	TGTGCCAGCAGCTTAGCCGTCGGGGAGCTGTTTTTT
TRBV28	TRBD1	-	TRBJ2-2	CASSLQGYAGELFF	TGTGCCAGCAGTCTACAGGGGTATGCCGGGGAGCTGTTTTTT
TRBV19	-	-	TRBJ1-1	CASSPTVNTEAFF	TGTGCCAGTAGCCCGACAGTGAACACTGAAGCTTTCTTT
TRBV5-1	-	-	TRBJ1-5	CASSRDGQNNQPQHF	TGCGCCAGCAGCAGGGATGGACAGAACAATCAGCCCCAGCATTTT
TRBV14	-	-	TRBJ2-3	CASSHLTDTQYF	TGTGCCAGCAGCCACCTCACAGATACGCAGTATTTT
TRBV7-3	-	many	TRBJ2-7	CASSLGVGEGYEQYF	TGTGCCAGCAGCTTAGGGGTGGGAGAAGGCTACGAGCAGTACTTC
TRBV7-9	TRBD1	-	TRBJ1-6	CASSADRMRSYNSPLHF	TGTGCCAGCAGCGCGGACAGGATGAGGTCCTATAATTCACCCCTCCACTTT
TRBV18	TRBD1	-	TRBJ2-7	CASSPPTGVEQYF	TGTGCCAGCTCACCACCTACAGGGGTCGAGCAGTACTTC
TRBV15	TRBD2	-	TRBJ2-1	CATSRDVAGGPDEQFF	TGTGCCACCAGCAGAGATGTGGCGGGAGGGCCCGATGAGCAGTTCTTC
TRBV4-3	TRBD1	-	TRBJ2-1	CASSPTGYEQFF	TGCGCCAGCAGCCCGACAGGGTATGAGCAGTTCTTC
TRBV7-9	-	-	TRBJ1-2	CASSPTDRRGYTF	TGTGCCAGCAGCCCAACCGACAGGCGGGGCTACACCTTC
TRBV27	-	-	TRBJ1-2	CASSSYGQPSYGYTF	TGTGCCAGCAGTTCCTACGGACAGCCCTCCTATGGCTACACCTTC
TRBV7-2	-	-	TRBJ1-5	CASSVTGLSNQPQHF	TGTGCCAGCAGTGTTACAGGGCTCAGCAATCAGCCCCAGCATTTT
TRBV5-1	TRBD1	-	TRBJ2-1	CASSLDRGPRNEQFF	TGCGCCAGCAGCTTGGACAGGGGACCAAGGAATGAGCAGTTCTTC
TRBV4-3	TRBD1	-	TRBJ2-7	CASSQDQKGRGRPSEQYF	TGCGCCAGCAGCCAAGATCAGAAGGGCAGGGGGCGCCCCTCCGAGCAGTACTTC
TRBV5-3	TRBD1	-	TRBJ1-4	CARRMAQGAINEKLFF	TGTGCCAGAAGAATGGCACAGGGGGCGATTAATGAAAAACTGTTTTTT
TRBV6-2/TRBV6-3	TRBD2	-	TRBJ2-1	CASSGAGGADEQFF	TGTGCCAGCAGTGGGGCGGGAGGGGCTGATGAGCAGTTCTTC
TRBV5-1	TRBD2	-	TRBJ2-1	CASSLDSGGAYNEQFF	TGCGCCAGCAGCTTGGATAGCGGGGGGGCCTACAATGAGCAGTTCTTC
TRBV5-4	TRBD2	-	TRBJ2-1	CASSLGAGGYNEQFF	TGTGCCAGCAGCTTGGGAGCGGGGGGCTACAATGAGCAGTTCTTC
TRBV12-5	TRBD2	-	TRBJ2-2	CASAPGGPNTGELFF	TGTGCTAGTGCCCCGGGGGGGCCTAACACCGGGGAGCTGTTTTTT
TRBV28	-	-	TRBJ1-2	CASSTGIRYGYTF	TGTGCCAGCAGTACAGGGATTCGCTATGGCTACACCTTC
TRBV6-5	TRBD1	-	TRBJ1-5	CASSYRDRDQPQHF	TGTGCCAGCAGTTACCGAGACAGGGATCAGCCCCAGCATTTT
TRBV5-1	TRBD1	-	TRBJ1-4	CASSPRQGQVEKLFF	TGCGCCAGCAGCCCTAGACAGGGGCAGGTTGAAAAACTGTTTTTT
TRBV5-1	-	-	TRBJ2-7	CASSLVGGTLTYEQYF	TGCGCCAGCAGCTTGGTAGGGGGAACCTTAACCTACGAGCAGTACTTC
TRBV4-2	TRBD1	once	TRBJ1-5	CASSQGSLGTGANQPQHF	TGTGCCAGCAGCCAGGGATCCCTCGGGACAGGGGCCAATCAGCCCCAGCATTTT
TRBV28	-	-	TRBJ1-3	CASSLGATYHVF	TGTGCCAGCAGTTTGGGAGCCACCTACCACGTTTTT
TRBV19	-	-	TRBJ1-1	CATETGNTEAFF	TGTGCCACTGAGACAGGGAACACTGAAGCTTTCTTT
TRBV27	TRBD2	-	TRBJ2-1	CASSLLAGGVHNEQFF	TGTGCCAGCAGTTTACTGGCGGGAGGGGTCCACAATGAGCAGTTCTTC
TRBV28	TRBD1	-	TRBJ2-1	CASSPQPGQGTYEQFF	TGTGCCAGCAGTCCGCAACCGGGACAGGGGACGTATGAGCAGTTCTTC
TRBV6-2/TRBV6-3	-	-	TRBJ1-1	CASSLGGEAFF	TGTGCCAGCAGCTTAGGGGGTGAAGCTTTCTTT
TRBV10-3	-	once	TRBJ2-5	CAISESEKRAVETQYF	TGTGCCATCAGTGAGTCGGAAAAGCGTGCAGTAGAGACCCAGTACTTC
TRBV27	TRBD1	-	TRBJ2-2	CASTLLGQVPGELFF	TGTGCCAGCACCCTGTTGGGACAGGTGCCCGGGGAGCTGTTTTTT
TRBV5-6	TRBD1	-	TRBJ1-2	CASSLARDRDNYGYTF	TGTGCCAGCAGCTTGGCCCGGGACAGGGATAACTATGGCTACACCTTC
TRBV5-3	-	-	TRBJ2-7	CANAPKSRGQSSYEQYF	TGTGCCAACGCACCCAAATCCCGTGGACAGAGCTCCTACGAGCAGTACTTC
TRBV13	-	-	TRBJ1-2	CASSLRQGRLDGYTF	TGTGCCAGCAGCTTAAGGCAGGGAAGGCTGGATGGCTACACCTTC
TRBV4-3	-	-	TRBJ2-7	CASSQGVQGYEQYF	TGCGCCAGCAGCCAAGGGGTACAGGGCTACGAGCAGTACTTC
TRBV7-9	-	-	TRBJ1-3	CASSPPSASSGNTIYF	TGTGCCAGCAGCCCCCCGTCTGCCAGCTCTGGAAACACCATATATTTT
TRBV18	-	-	TRBJ2-2	CASSPRQTESTGELFF	TGTGCCAGCTCACCGCGTCAGACAGAAAGTACCGGGGAGCTGTTTTTT
TRBV28	TRBD1	many	TRBJ1-2	CASSSDRGRSYGYTF	TGTGCCAGCAGTTCTGACAGGGGAAGATCTTATGGCTACACCTTC
TRBV12-3/TRBV12-4	-	-	TRBJ2-5	CASSFGGVETQYF	TGTGCCAGCAGTTTTGGCGGGGTAGAGACCCAGTACTTC